The entry that follows covers one T cell receptor beta chain sequence. This specimen belongs to a study of blood T cell repertoires in COVID-19. Overall study context: PBMCs, B-cell-depleted T cells, or T cells provided the cDNA or gDNA that made up the material.

TCRdb's copy holds only in-frame clones and misses some; the assay was immunoSEQ multiplex PCR. Of 63,000 or so clones listed, around four fifths are singletons. Germline V gene data show CDR1 as SGHDN and CDR2 as FVKESK. The trim removed 0 bases at V and 11 bases at J, leaving 10 bases unmatched. This CDR3 spans 16 amino acids. The J gene is TRBJ2-5, the V gene TRBV14, with TRBD2 matching over 12 bases. The TCR comes from a human donor in a cohort sampled during active COVID-19. Source material: peripheral blood. The CDR3: CASSQETSGSFSKQYF. DNA of the CDR3: TGTGCCAGCAGCCAAGAGACTAGCGGGAGTTTCAGTAAACAGTACTTC.